This T cell receptor beta chain stems from a study of OX40 agonist ivuxolimab in advanced cancers. The germline V gene encodes CDR1 ENHRY and CDR2 SYGVKD. The CDR3 sequence is 17 residues long. V lost 1 base and J lost 2, with 16 bases in between. Sequencing was performed with immunoSEQ multiplex PCR; in TCRdb, only in-frame clones are kept and a portion is missing. Here the sample spans about 160,000 clones, 90% to 95% being singletons. This sequence was found in an adult with an advanced solid tumor such as melanoma, head and neck, liver or kidney cancer. Sequencing was performed on CD4+ or CD8+ T cells sorted from blood, taken in a trial of the OX40 agonist ivuxolimab. V usage is TRBV10-3 and J usage is TRBJ2-3; tentative D call: TRBD2 (5 bases). The CDR3 here is CAISELVEESFTDTQYF. The CDR3 DNA follows: TGTGCCATCAGTGAGTTGGTGGAGGAGAGTTTCACAGATACGCAGTATTTT.